Each of the 22 T cell receptor beta chains below was sequenced from the same sample in a study of somatic mutations in T cells in chronic GVHD. The table came from immunoSEQ multiplex PCR; TCRdb's copy has only in-frame clones and leaves some out. The sample shows about 13,000 clones, 78% of them seen only once. The sample comprised Vbeta20-negative CD4+ T cells from blood. Source of these receptors: a male patient aged 50 to 60 with chronic graft-versus-host disease. Some of these T cells may belong to the graft donor.

The chain combines TRBV7-3 with TRBJ1-5; 7 nucleotides align to TRBD1. The CDR3 contains 15 residues. With 2 bases clipped from V and 7 bases from J, the junction kept 8 bases outside the gene matches. CDR1 and CDR2 (germline): SGHTA, FQGTGA. The CDR3 loop is CASSLDVAGGQPQHF. DNA for the CDR3: TGTGCCAGCAGCTTAGACGTCGCAGGGGGACAGCCCCAGCATTTT.

The chain uses TRBV29-1 and TRBJ2-1, with 8 bases matching TRBD2. The trim removed 5 bases at V and 7 bases at J, leaving 7 bases unmatched. The length of the CDR3 is 13 residues. CDR1 SQVTM and CDR2 ANQGSEA come from the germline V gene. DNA of the CDR3: TGCAGCGTTTTGACTAGCGAGAAAAATGAGCAGTTCTTC. It codes for CSVLTSEKNEQFF.

J is TRBJ2-6 and V is TRBV6-1; D perhaps matches TRBD2 (5 bases). The CDR3 length is 17 residues. CDR1 and CDR2 (germline): MNHNS, SASEGT. Trimming removed 1 base at V and 0 bases at J, with 10 bases between. The CDR3 loop reads CASSEGGGFSGANVLTF. CDR3 nucleotides: TGTGCCAGCAGTGAAGGAGGAGGCTTCTCTGGGGCCAACGTCCTGACTTTC.

This chain links TRBV2 with TRBJ2-1; 8 bases match TRBD1. The junction had 3 bases not matched to a gene; V was cut back by 3 bases and J by 5 bases. CDR1 and CDR2 (germline): SNHLY, FYNNEI. There are 14 residues in the CDR3. The CDR3 protein is CASSEQGADNEQFF. CDR3 coding DNA: TGTGCCAGCAGTGAGCAGGGGGCAGACAATGAGCAGTTCTTC.

This clone was seen once. This chain connects TRBV14 to TRBJ2-5, with D possibly TRBD1 on 5 matching bases. Judging by the DNA end, TRBJ2-7 fits better; the J call may be wrong. This CDR3 has 14 residues. CDR1 and CDR2 from the germline V gene are SGHDN and FVKESK. Here the CDR3 reads CASSLSGQGYEQYF. The CDR3 region has the DNA TGTGCCAGCAGCCTCTCGGGTCAGGGCTACGAGCAGTACTTC.

This clone was seen only a few times. The chain links TRBV7-2 to TRBJ1-1; 12 bases are shared with TRBD1. The CDR3 is made up of 18 amino acids. Germline-derived CDR1 and CDR2 are SGHTA and FQGNSA. Trimming cost V 5 bases and J 4 bases; bases outside gene matches: 14. The DNA of the CDR3 is TGTGCCAGCAGCCCCGGGACAGGGGGCGGGCCGGGGGGCACTGAAGCTTTCTTT. Its translation is CASSPGTGGGPGGTEAFF.

This chain links TRBV10-3 with TRBJ2-5, with a possible D match to TRBD2 (6 bases). Between the trimmed V and J ends, which lost 3 bases and 11 bases, there was a span of 19 bases. Germline CDR1 is ENHRY and CDR2 is SYGVKD. CDR3 length equals 14 residues. CDR3 protein: CAISEGRGAQEQYF. The CDR3 bases are TGTGCCATCAGTGAAGGGCGGGGCGCACAAGAGCAGTACTTC.

This chain uses TRBV6-5 with TRBJ1-5; no clear D. The germline gives CDR1 MNHEY, CDR2 SVGAGI. Trimming removed 8 bases from V and 7 bases from J, with 15 bases in between. There are 13 residues in the CDR3. The CDR3, as DNA: TGTGCCAGCGTTGGGGAGGGAGGGCAGCCCCAGCATTTT. It translates to CASVGEGGQPQHF.

This chain connects TRBV19 to TRBJ1-6; maybe TRBD1 (5 bases). The CDR3 contains 12 residues. CDR1 LNHDA and CDR2 SQIVND come from the germline V gene (reference sequence). V lost 7 bases and J 8 bases, leaving 9 bases between the germline ends. CDR3 in amino acids: CASMDTYSPLHF. CDR3 nucleotide sequence: TGTGCCAGTATGGACACATATTCACCCCTCCACTTT.

The rearrangement links TRBV19 to TRBJ1-1; the D is unclear. This CDR3 contains 11 residues. Looked up from germline, CDR1 is LNHDA and CDR2 is SQIVND (reference sequence). The CDR3 spells CVEEGGTEAFF. The CDR3 DNA sequence: TGTGTCGAGGAGGGAGGCACTGAAGCTTTCTTT.

In this sample, this clone turned up a few times. This sequence joins TRBV11-2 and TRBJ2-1, with 16 positions matching TRBD2. V was pared by 1 base and J by 7 bases, with 7 bases of the junction left unmatched. This CDR3 is 18 amino acids long. Germline CDR1 and CDR2: SGHAT and FQNNGV. CDR3 residues: CASSLVVGTSGRGNEQFF. DNA of the CDR3: TGTGCCAGCAGCTTAGTAGTCGGGACTAGCGGGAGGGGAAATGAGCAGTTCTTC.

This clone was seen once. The genes are TRBV7-9 and TRBJ2-7; 7 positions agree with TRBD1. Germline V gives CDR1 SEHNR, CDR2 FQNEAQ (reference sequence). The CDR3 has 16 amino acids. Unmatched junction bases numbered 7, after V lost 2 bases and J lost 0 bases. CDR3 loop: CASSLSPGQSSYEQYF. The CDR3, as DNA: TGTGCCAGCAGCTTATCCCCGGGACAGAGCTCCTACGAGCAGTACTTC.

There are a few counts of this clone. This chain links TRBV5-4 with TRBJ2-5; the D gene is possibly TRBD2 (6 bases). Germline loops: CDR1 SGHNT, CDR2 YYREEE (reference sequence). Trimming left V 4 bases short and J 5 bases short, with 15 bases between. CDR3 length: 14 residues. The CDR3 DNA follows: TGTGCCAGCAGCCCGTTTGGGGGACTGGAGACCCAGTACTTC. This codes for CASSPFGGLETQYF.

This clone appeared a few times. The chain recombines TRBV28 with TRBJ2-1, with D perhaps TRBD2 (5 bases). The CDR3 consists of 14 residues. Looked up from germline, CDR1 is MDHEN and CDR2 is SYDVKM. Deletions cut 5 bases from V and 4 bases from J, with 12 bases between. CDR3: CASSRTGGYNEQFF. For the CDR3, the DNA is TGTGCCAGCAGTCGGACTGGTGGGTACAATGAGCAGTTCTTC.

This sequence joins TRBV10-3 and TRBJ1-6; D ambiguous. The CDR3 length is 12 residues. Germline V gene data show CDR1 as ENHRY and CDR2 as SYGVKD. V lost 3 bases to trimming and J lost 8 bases, with 5 bases between them. The chain's CDR3 is CAISDPDSPLHF. CDR3 bases: TGTGCCATCAGTGACCCGGATTCACCCCTCCACTTT.

The rearrangement uses TRBV7-9 and TRBJ1-5; D is unresolved. This CDR3 is built from 15 residues. Germline CDR1 SEHNR, CDR2 FQNEAQ (reference sequence). The V end was cut by 1 base, the J end by 0 bases, with 7 bases between. The CDR3 region has the DNA TGTGCCAGCAGCTTAGACACCGTTAGCAATCAGCCCCAGCATTTT. Its translation: CASSLDTVSNQPQHF.

The chain combines TRBV7-9 with TRBJ1-1; 7 nucleotides match TRBD1. V dropped 4 bases and J dropped 2; count of bases not matched to a gene: 13. The CDR3 is 17 residues long. Germline V gene data show CDR1 as SEHNR and CDR2 as FQNEAQ (reference sequence). The chain's CDR3 is CASSYLGQVGDNTEAFF. CDR3 nucleotides: TGTGCCAGCAGCTACCTTGGACAGGTGGGGGATAACACTGAAGCTTTCTTT.

The chain couples TRBV10-3 to TRBJ2-3, with 8 bases lining up with TRBD2. This CDR3 has 17 residues. V dropped 6 bases and J dropped 5; count of bases not matched to a gene: 16. Germline V gene lookup returns CDR1 ENHRY and CDR2 SYGVKD. DNA of the CDR3: TGTGCCATCAGCCAAGAACCGACTAGCGCAATCCTAGATACGCAGTATTTT. It codes for CAISQEPTSAILDTQYF.

J is TRBJ1-1 and V is TRBV19; 9 nucleotides align to TRBD1. The V gene's germline CDR1 is LNHDA and CDR2 SQIVND (reference sequence). This CDR3 comprises 15 residues. After removal of 6 bases from V and 4 bases from J, the junction contained 9 bases not matched to a gene. DNA for the CDR3: TGTGCCAGTAGGATAAATGGACAGGGGCTCACTGAAGCTTTCTTT. Its protein product is CASRINGQGLTEAFF. Full variable domain (missing parts from reference TRBV19 and TRBJ1-1): DGGITQSPKYLFRKEGQNVTLSCEQNLNHDAMYWYRQDPGQGLRLIYYSQIVNDFQKGDIAEGYSVSREKKESFPLTVTSAQKNPTAFYLCASRINGQGLTEAFFGQGTRLTVV.

A note on this clone: Other DNA sequences in this sample translate to the same CDR3. The chain combines TRBV7-9 with TRBJ1-1; maybe TRBD1 (6 bases). The germline gives CDR1 SEHNR, CDR2 FQNEAQ (reference sequence). Trimming left V 1 base short and J 5 bases short, with 8 bases between. The CDR3 has 13 residues. The CDR3 is CASSLDQGTEAFF. The CDR3, as DNA: TGTGCCAGCAGCTTAGACCAGGGGACTGAAGCTTTCTTT.

This rearrangement joins TRBV18 to TRBJ2-3, with 8 bases matching TRBD1. From germline, CDR1 is KGHSH and CDR2 LQKENI. CDR3 length: 17 residues. The V and J ends lost 0 bases and 3 bases, in that order; junction bases with no gene match: 8. The CDR3 region is CASSPPSGGGGTDTQYF. The CDR3 bases are TGTGCCAGCTCACCACCGTCAGGGGGCGGAGGTACAGATACGCAGTATTTT.

The gene calls are TRBV6-1 and TRBJ2-7; tentative D call: TRBD2 (6 bases). The CDR3 consists of 14 residues. Looked up from germline, CDR1 is MNHNS and CDR2 is SASEGT. V was trimmed by 1 base and J by 3 bases, leaving 10 bases between them. The CDR3 coding sequence is TGTGCCAGCAGTGAAGACGGGACTGACTACGAGCAGTACTTC. Residues: CASSEDGTDYEQYF.